The subject of this entry is one TCR beta chain. Those enrolled, adults aged roughly 18 to 89 years, came from about two dozen US areas. Cohorts were assigned according to the clinical history that participants reported. Each exposed participant met a COVID-19 case in the 2 weeks preceding study entry. The sample is drawn from a study of blood T cell repertoires in COVID-19. Assay used: immunoSEQ multiplex PCR; TCRdb lists only in-frame clones, some missing. The sample gives hundreds of thousands of clones, about 85% of which show up once; about 2% is in the top ten. Material for sequencing was PBMCs or T cells enriched from blood (not recorded which). This TCR derives from a woman in her twenties or thirties who had been exposed to COVID-19.

The CDR3 is CASSLGLKPDTQYF. Here the CDR3 DNA reads TGTGCCAGCAGCCTTGGACTCAAGCCAGATACGCAGTATTTT. J is TRBJ2-3 and V is TRBV7-3; D may be TRBD2 (5 bases). Trimming stripped 5 bases from V and 4 bases from J, with 13 bases between. Germline V CDR1 and CDR2: SGHTA, FQGTGA. There are 14 residues in the CDR3.